Presented here are 11 T cell receptor beta chains from one specimen sequenced in a study of T-cell reconstitution after alpha-beta-depleted transplantation in children. Researchers prepared the TCRbeta library using unique molecular identifiers, the study reports. One entry per CDR3 protein results from TCRdb running MiXCR on the PCR reads. The data contain about 120,000 distinct CDR3 sequences, 23% of them singletons. The sequencing used PBMCs, mostly from graft donor cells, collected 180 days after TCRalphabeta/CD19-depleted stem cell transplant. The receptor source for this set is a male patient aged 2 to 9 who had a stem cell transplant for chronic granulomatous disease, so the T cells may come from the graft donor.

This clonotype was counted ten times or more. V and J are TRBV20-1 and TRBJ1-5; TRBD1 aligns across 7 bases. CDR1 and CDR2 (germline): DFQATT, SNEGSKA (reference sequence). V was pared by 2 bases and J by 2 bases, with 9 bases of the junction left unmatched. The CDR3 extends over 16 amino acids. The CDR3 DNA reads as TGCAGTGCTAGAAAAACAGGGGTCTTTGGCAATCAGCCCCAGCATTTT. It codes for CSARKTGVFGNQPQHF.

In its sample, this clonotype was seen a few times. This chain joins TRBV27 and TRBJ2-1, with D hard to call. Trimming cost V 3 bases and J 5 bases, with 11 bases left between them. Germline lookup yields CDR1 MNHEY and CDR2 SMNVEV (reference sequence). This CDR3 region has 14 residues. The CDR3 sequence is CASSLLGPHNEQFF. CDR3 coding DNA: TGTGCCAGCAGTTTGCTAGGGCCCCACAATGAGCAGTTCTTC.

This clonotype was counted ten times or more. The chain uses TRBV6-5 and TRBJ1-4, with D unresolved. The CDR3 consists of 14 residues. Germline loops: CDR1 MNHEY, CDR2 SVGAGI. The V gene lost 2 bases and the J gene lost 5 bases, with 9 bases spanning the gap. Written as DNA, the CDR3 is TGTGCCAGCAGTTACGGGCAGCCAAATGAAAAACTGTTTTTT. This translates into CASSYGQPNEKLFF.

This clonotype came up many times. V usage is TRBV5-1 and J usage is TRBJ2-1, with TRBD2 as a possible D gene (6 bases). Germline V gives CDR1 SGHRS, CDR2 YFSETQ. Deletions cut 2 bases from V and 0 bases from J, with 6 bases between. This CDR3 spans 14 amino acids. The CDR3: CASSFGGSYNEQFF. As DNA, the CDR3 is TGCGCCAGCAGCTTCGGGGGCTCCTACAATGAGCAGTTCTTC.

This chain connects TRBV20-1 to TRBJ2-7, with 7 positions matching TRBD2. V lost 6 bases and J lost 0; bases outside the gene matches: 8. The germline gives CDR1 DFQATT, CDR2 SNEGSKA (reference sequence). This CDR3 comprises 14 residues. DNA for the CDR3: TGCAGTGCCATCGCGGGAGCGTACTCCTACGAGCAGTACTTC. Protein sequence: CSAIAGAYSYEQYF.

This clonotype was found a few times. The V gene is TRBV18, the J gene TRBJ2-7, with TRBD2 matching 15 bases. The CDR3 contains 15 residues. Per the germline V gene, CDR1 is KGHSH and CDR2 is LQKENI. The junction had 3 bases not matched to a gene; V was cut back by 4 bases and J by 5 bases. The CDR3 protein is CASSLRTSGRDEQYF. The DNA for the CDR3 is TGTGCCAGCTCACTCCGGACTAGCGGGAGGGACGAGCAGTACTTC.

This clonotype was picked up a small number of times. The rearrangement joins TRBV7-8 to TRBJ2-3; D is possibly TRBD1 or TRBD2 (5 bases each). The CDR3 runs 16 residues. The V gene lost 4 bases and the J gene lost 1 base, with 15 bases spanning the gap. Looked up from germline, CDR1 is SGHVS and CDR2 is FQNEAQ. The CDR3 DNA reads as TGTGCCAGCAGCTCAAGAGGGACGCTGCGCACAGATACGCAGTATTTT. Translation gives CASSSRGTLRTDTQYF.

This clonotype was found a few times. CDR3 sequence (DNA): TGTGCCAGCAGCTCAGGGCGGAGGGGCACAGATACGCAGTATTTT. Translated, it gives CASSSGRRGTDTQYF. The rearrangement joins TRBV11-3 to TRBJ2-3; D may be TRBD2 (6 bases). This CDR3 comprises 15 residues. Trimming shortened V by 4 bases and J by 1 base, and 12 bases separated the two germline ends. Germline V gene sequence: CDR1 SGHNT, CDR2 YENEEA.

In its sample, this clonotype was seen a few times. The rearrangement uses TRBV29-1 and TRBJ2-1, with 9 positions matching TRBD2. CDR1 and CDR2 (germline): SQVTM, ANQGSEA. The J segment lost 0 bases and the V segment lost 4 bases, leaving 10 bases of the junction unmatched. CDR3 length: 17 residues. The CDR3 region is CSVGASGAPSSYNEQFF. The CDR3 coding sequence is TGCAGCGTTGGAGCTAGCGGGGCTCCGAGCTCCTACAATGAGCAGTTCTTC.

The rearrangement joins TRBV7-2 to TRBJ2-3; 9 nucleotides line up with TRBD2. Per the germline V gene, CDR1 is SGHTA and CDR2 is FQGNSA. V dropped 5 bases and J dropped 6; count of bases not matched to a gene: 12. The CDR3 totals 16 residues. The DNA of the CDR3 is TGTGCCAGCAGCCACCCGACTAGCGGTAAAGGGGATACGCAGTATTTT. It encodes CASSHPTSGKGDTQYF.

There are many counts of this clonotype. The V gene is TRBV29-1, the J gene TRBJ2-2, with 8 nucleotides matching TRBD1. The germline CDR1 and CDR2 sequences are SQVTM and ANQGSEA. The CDR3 has 15 amino acids. V lost 7 bases and J lost 7; bases outside the gene matches: 14. The CDR3 DNA follows: TGCAGCGGCTCAAGAGGACAGGGCGGCCACGGGGAGCTGTTTTTT. This translates into CSGSRGQGGHGELFF.